This record covers a single TCR beta chain. Every subset's genomic DNA went evenly onto several immunoSEQ plates. Original handling: Filtering differed, since immunoSEQ gave only junction sequences and no quality scores. The assay was immunoSEQ multiplex PCR, and TCRdb's table has in-frame clones only and misses some. V, J and clone size reflect that table, while D and trimming were determined from the DNA. The top ten clones hold approximately 1.1% of a sample with over 1.4 million clones, about 96% of them seen once. The CDR3 totals 13 residues. Trimming removed 2 bases at V and 8 bases at J, with 9 bases between. CDR1 is SEHNR, CDR2 FQNEAQ, per germline (reference sequence). The data belong to a study of shared clonotypes between healthy human individuals. Study as a whole: Three CD4 naive, three CD4 memory, two CD8 naive and one CD8 memory plate were used per donor.

J is TRBJ1-4 and V is TRBV7-9; maybe TRBD1 (6 bases). This TCR was sampled from a man between 25 and 39 years old in good health. Material: naive CD4+ T cells sorted from blood. Subset meaning: CD45RA+ positively selected. CDR3 DNA sequence: TGTGCCAGCAGCTTAAGTCAGGGGGAAAAACTGTTTTTT. This encodes CASSLSQGEKLFF.